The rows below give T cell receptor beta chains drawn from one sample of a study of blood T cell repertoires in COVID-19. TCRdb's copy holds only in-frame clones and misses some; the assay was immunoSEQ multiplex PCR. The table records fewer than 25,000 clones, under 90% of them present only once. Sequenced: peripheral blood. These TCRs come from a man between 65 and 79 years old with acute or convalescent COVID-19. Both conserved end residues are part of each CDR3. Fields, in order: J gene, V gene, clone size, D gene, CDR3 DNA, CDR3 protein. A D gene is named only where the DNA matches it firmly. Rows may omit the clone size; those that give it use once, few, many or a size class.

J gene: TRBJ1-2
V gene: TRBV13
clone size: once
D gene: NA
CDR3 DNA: TGTGCCAGCAGCCCGAGGACAGCAGCAAACTATGGCTACACCTTC
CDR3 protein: CASSPRTAANYGYTF

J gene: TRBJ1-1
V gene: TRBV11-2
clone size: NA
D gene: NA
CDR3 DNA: TGTGCCAGCAGCGCCCCAGGGGTGGGCACTGAAGCTTTCTTT
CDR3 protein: CASSAPGVGTEAFF

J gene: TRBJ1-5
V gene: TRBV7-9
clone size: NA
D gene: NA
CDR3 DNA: TGTGCTTCAACAGGTGAAGCAAATCAGCCCCAGCATTTT
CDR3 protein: CASTGEANQPQHF

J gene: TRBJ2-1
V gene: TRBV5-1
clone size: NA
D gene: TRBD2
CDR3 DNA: TGCGCCAGCAGCTCTGGCATTAGCGGGGGGGCCGGTGATGAGCAGTTCTTC
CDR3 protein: CASSSGISGGAGDEQFF

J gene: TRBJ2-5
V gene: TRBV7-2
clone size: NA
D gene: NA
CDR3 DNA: TGTGCCAGCAGCTTAGAAGTTAGCTCCCCCACCCAGTACTTC
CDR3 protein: CASSLEVSSPTQYF

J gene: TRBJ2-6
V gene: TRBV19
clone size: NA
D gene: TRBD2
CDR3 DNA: TGTGCCAGTAGCAGACTAGCGGTTAACTCTGGGGCCAACGTCCTGACTTTC
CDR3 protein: CASSRLAVNSGANVLTF

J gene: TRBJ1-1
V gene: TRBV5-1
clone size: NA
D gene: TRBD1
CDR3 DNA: TGCGCCAGCAGCTTGGGAGGGACAGGGATGAACACTGAAGCTTTCTTT
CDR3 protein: CASSLGGTGMNTEAFF

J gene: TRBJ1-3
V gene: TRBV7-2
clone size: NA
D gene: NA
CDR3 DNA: TGTGCCAGCAGCTCCGCAGCGGTGGGAAACACCATATATTTT
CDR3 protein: CASSSAAVGNTIYF

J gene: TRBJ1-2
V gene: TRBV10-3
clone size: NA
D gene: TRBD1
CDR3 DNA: TGTGCCATCAGTGGACCGGGACAGGGGACTTATGGCTACACCTTC
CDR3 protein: CAISGPGQGTYGYTF

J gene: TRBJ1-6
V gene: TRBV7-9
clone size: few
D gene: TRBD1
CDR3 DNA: TGTGCCAGCAGCACGGACAGGCTACCCTTTAATTCACCCCTCCACTTT
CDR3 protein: CASSTDRLPFNSPLHF

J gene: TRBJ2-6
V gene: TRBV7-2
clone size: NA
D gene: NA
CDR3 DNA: TGTGCCAGCAGCTGGGTCCGGGACAACTTCTTCTCTGGGGCCAACGTCCTGACTTTC
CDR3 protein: CASSWVRDNFFSGANVLTF

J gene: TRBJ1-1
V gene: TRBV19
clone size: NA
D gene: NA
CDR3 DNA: TGTGCCAGTAGTACTCCGTCGGGGAACGCCAACACTGAAGCTTTCTTT
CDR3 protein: CASSTPSGNANTEAFF

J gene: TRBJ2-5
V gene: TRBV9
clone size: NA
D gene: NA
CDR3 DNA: TGTGCCAGCAGCGTATTGGGCGATGAGCAAGAGACCCAGTACTTC
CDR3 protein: CASSVLGDEQETQYF

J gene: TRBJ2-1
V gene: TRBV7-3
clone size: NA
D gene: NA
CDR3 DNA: TGTGCCAGCAGCTTTCTGAGGGCCGTGACCTACAATGAGCAGTTCTTC
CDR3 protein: CASSFLRAVTYNEQFF

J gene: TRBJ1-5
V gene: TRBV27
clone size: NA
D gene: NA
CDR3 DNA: TGTGCCAGCAGTTCTTCTCACAGGAATAGCAATCAGCCCCAGCATTTT
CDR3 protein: CASSSSHRNSNQPQHF

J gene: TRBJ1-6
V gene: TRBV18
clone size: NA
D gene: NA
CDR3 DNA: TGTGCCAGCTCACCCTCGGGGGGGCAAAATTCACCCCTCCACTTT
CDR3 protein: CASSPSGGQNSPLHF

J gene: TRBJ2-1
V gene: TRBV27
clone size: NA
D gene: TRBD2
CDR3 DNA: TGTGCCAGCAGCCGCACTAGCGGGAGCCACCAGCGTGAGCAGTTCTTC
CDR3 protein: CASSRTSGSHQREQFF

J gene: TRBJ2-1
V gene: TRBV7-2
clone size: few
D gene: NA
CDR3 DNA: TGTGCCAGCAGCTTAAGCCAGCGGAGGTACAATGAGCAGTTCTTC
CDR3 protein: CASSLSQRRYNEQFF